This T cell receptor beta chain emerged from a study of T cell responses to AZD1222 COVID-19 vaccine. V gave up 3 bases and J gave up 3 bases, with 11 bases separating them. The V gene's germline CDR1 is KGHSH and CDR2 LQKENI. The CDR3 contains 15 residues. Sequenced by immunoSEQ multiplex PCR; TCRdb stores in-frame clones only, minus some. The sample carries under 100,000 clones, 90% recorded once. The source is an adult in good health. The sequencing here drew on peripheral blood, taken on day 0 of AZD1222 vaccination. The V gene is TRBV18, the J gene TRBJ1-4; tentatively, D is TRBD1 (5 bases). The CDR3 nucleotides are TGTGCCAGCTCACCGTCTAACAGGCCTAATGAAAAACTGTTTTTT. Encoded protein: CASSPSNRPNEKLFF.